This is a list of T cell receptor beta chains from one sample in a study of OX40 agonist ivuxolimab in advanced cancers. Here immunoSEQ multiplex PCR was the method, and the copy in TCRdb shows in-frame clones only, minus some. The table has tens of thousands of clones, approximately 89% seen once. Sequencing used CD4+ or CD8+ T cells sorted from blood, obtained in a trial of the OX40 agonist ivuxolimab. The receptors derive from an adult with an advanced solid tumor such as melanoma, head and neck, liver or kidney cancer. The CDR3 runs from the conserved cysteine through the conserved F or W. A D gene is named only where the DNA matches it firmly. The size field is filled for only some rows; it gives once, few, many or a size class.

clone_size: once
cdr3_length: 14
v_call: TRBV19
j_call: TRBJ1-4
d_call: -
cdr3_aa: CASSRTGSYEKLFF
cdr3_nt: TGTGCCAGTAGTCGAACGGGGAGCTATGAAAAACTGTTTTTT

clone_size: -
cdr3_length: 15
v_call: TRBV5-4
j_call: TRBJ2-7
d_call: TRBD1
cdr3_aa: CASSLGAGTGNEQYF
cdr3_nt: TGTGCCAGCAGCTTGGGGGCCGGGACAGGGAACGAGCAGTACTTC

clone_size: -
cdr3_length: 14
v_call: TRBV7-2
j_call: TRBJ2-2
d_call: -
cdr3_aa: CASSATPGTGELFF
cdr3_nt: TGTGCCAGCAGCGCGACCCCAGGCACCGGGGAGCTGTTTTTT

clone_size: -
cdr3_length: 13
v_call: TRBV19
j_call: TRBJ2-5
d_call: -
cdr3_aa: CASSIGDQETQYF
cdr3_nt: TGTGCCAGTAGTATTGGAGACCAAGAGACCCAGTACTTC

clone_size: -
cdr3_length: 14
v_call: TRBV28
j_call: TRBJ2-7
d_call: -
cdr3_aa: CASGKFGLTYEQYF
cdr3_nt: TGTGCCAGCGGGAAATTCGGACTGACATACGAGCAGTACTTC

clone_size: -
cdr3_length: 16
v_call: TRBV7-9
j_call: TRBJ1-2
d_call: TRBD1
cdr3_aa: CASSQTLTGSLYGYTF
cdr3_nt: TGTGCCAGCAGTCAGACCCTGACAGGGTCACTCTATGGCTACACCTTC

clone_size: -
cdr3_length: 15
v_call: TRBV27
j_call: TRBJ1-2
d_call: -
cdr3_aa: CASRVADSGRRGYTF
cdr3_nt: TGTGCAAGCCGGGTTGCGGACTCCGGGCGGAGAGGCTACACCTTC

clone_size: -
cdr3_length: 14
v_call: TRBV19
j_call: TRBJ2-2
d_call: -
cdr3_aa: CASSPQPGIGELFF
cdr3_nt: TGTGCCAGTAGCCCCCAGCCGGGAATCGGGGAGCTGTTTTTT

clone_size: -
cdr3_length: 15
v_call: TRBV5-6
j_call: TRBJ1-2
d_call: TRBD1
cdr3_aa: CASSFRDRATYGYTF
cdr3_nt: TGTGCCAGCAGCTTCCGGGACAGGGCGACCTATGGCTACACCTTC

clone_size: -
cdr3_length: 13
v_call: TRBV5-1
j_call: TRBJ1-1
d_call: -
cdr3_aa: CASSPTGNTEAFF
cdr3_nt: TGCGCCAGCAGCCCGACGGGGAACACTGAAGCTTTCTTT